This T cell receptor (beta chain) was profiled in a study of blood T cells in healthy people across ages. About the research overall: About one barcoded TCR beta cDNA was captured per two T cells.

Next came a second PCR, run for about 6 to 12 cycles, which used a sample-barcoded 5' primer along with a J-beta primer mix. Using its own MiXCR run on the 5' RACE reads, TCRdb lists one record per CDR3 protein. This table holds hundreds of thousands of distinct CDR3 sequences, around 20% found once. Study findings and constraints: Expanded clonotype shifts may have been confounded, as the donors had an unknown CMV status. Compared with aged donors, long-lived donors showed fewer expanded clones, suggesting selection. Significant beta diversity loss was already apparent by age roughly 40, declining roughly linearly.

CDR1 is PRHDT, CDR2 FYEKMQ, per germline (reference sequence). V was pared by 5 bases and J by 4 bases, with 9 bases between. The CDR3 is 13 residues long. Of note for this clonotype: Its target is unknown.

Sequenced material: blood. The receptor was derived from a man aged 65 to 79 in good health. The chain combines TRBV13 with TRBJ2-1, with D perhaps TRBD1 (5 bases). The CDR3 spells CASSDRQYNEQFF. The CDR3 DNA is TGTGCCAGCAGCGACAGACAATACAATGAGCAGTTCTTC.